The 19 T cell receptor delta chains below come from one sample, sequenced in a study of Vδ1+ human thymocytes. Study results and limitations: Thymic TRG and TRD repertoires appeared highly polyclonal.

These receptors have no known antigen. The template was reverse-transcribed extracted RNA. Multiplex PCR used pooled V-gene forward primers and a constant-region reverse primer to amplify CDR3s. TCRdb re-called the multiplex PCR reads via CATT. The table lists under 80,000 delta-chain clones, around 34% of them singletons, with around 0.3% in the top ten. Sequencing used Vdelta1+ gamma-delta thymocytes from the thymus. The subset was: FACS-sorted CD3+ TCRalphabeta- TCRVdelta1+ TCRVdelta2- thymocytes. Receptors originate from a boy under two years old who had congenital heart surgery.

The J gene is TRDJ1, the V gene TRDV1, with 9 positions matching TRDD3. V lost 2 bases and J lost 1; bases outside the gene matches: 17. Per germline, CDR1 TSWWSYY and CDR2 QGS. The CDR3 is 20 residues long. Here the CDR3 reads CALGESPTAWGMAFTDKLIF. The CDR3 nucleotides are TGTGCTCTTGGGGAATCCCCTACAGCCTGGGGGATGGCATTCACCGATAAACTCATCTTT.

This clone was detected only a few times. V and J are TRDV1 and TRDJ1, with TRDD3 as a possible D gene (6 bases). V was pared by 5 bases and J by 0 bases, with 22 bases between. The CDR3 is 18 amino acids. The germline V gene encodes CDR1 TSWWSYY and CDR2 QGS. Here the CDR3 DNA reads TGTGCTCTTGGGTCCCTCCTGCCCGGGGATCCCTACACCGATAAACTCATCTTT. Encoded protein: CALGSLLPGDPYTDKLIF.

V gene TRDV1 combines with J gene TRDJ1; unclear D gene. V lost 5 bases, J lost 0 bases, and 19 bases lay in between. This CDR3 spans 17 amino acids. Germline V gene data show CDR1 as TSWWSYY and CDR2 as QGS. The CDR3 protein is CALGTLKLTVYTDKLIF. DNA for the CDR3: TGTGCTCTTGGGACCCTAAAGCTTACTGTGTACACCGATAAACTCATCTTT.

This clone turned up a few times. The rearrangement joins TRDV3 to TRDJ1, with 8 positions matching TRDD3. The germline V gene has CDR1 TVYSNPD and CDR2 GDNSRS (reference sequence). This CDR3 contains 15 residues. J lost 0 bases, V lost 5 bases, and 11 bases had no gene match. DNA of the CDR3: TGTGCCCATGTACTGGGGGGTAGGGACACCGATAAACTCATCTTT. Encoded protein: CAHVLGGRDTDKLIF.

This clone was observed once. The chain carries TRDV1 and TRDJ1, with D maybe TRDD3 (6 bases). Per the germline V gene, CDR1 is TSWWSYY and CDR2 is QGS. The CDR3 extends over 16 amino acids. V lost 1 base and J 1 base, leaving 13 bases between the germline ends. CDR3 DNA: TGTGCTCTTGGGGAACGTGGTCTGGGGTTCACCGATAAACTCATCTTT. Protein product: CALGERGLGFTDKLIF.

In regard to this clone: Other DNA sequences of this sample code for an identical CDR3. The chain is built from TRDV1 and TRDJ1; 11 nucleotides align to TRDD3. Trimming removed 0 bases from V and 5 bases from J; junction bases left unmatched: 17. The CDR3 has 20 amino acids. The V gene's germline CDR1 is TSWWSYY and CDR2 QGS. The CDR3 loop is CALGELLPFAGGYCRDKLIF. CDR3 in DNA: TGTGCTCTTGGGGAACTCCTTCCTTTTGCTGGGGGATACTGTCGGGATAAACTCATCTTT.

Comment on this clone: In the same sample, other DNA sequences code for this CDR3. V usage is TRDV1 and J usage is TRDJ1, with 9 bases fitting TRDD3. CDR1 and CDR2 (germline): TSWWSYY, QGS. The ends lost 5 bases at V and 9 bases at J; junction bases unmatched: 13. The CDR3 is 15 residues long. As DNA, the CDR3 is TGTGCTCTTGGGTACAGGTGTCCTACTGGGGGACAACTCATCTTT. The encoded protein is CALGYRCPTGGQLIF.

V and J are TRDV1 and TRDJ1; 7 bases are shared with TRDD2. V trimming: 4 bases; J trimming: 0 bases; junction bases outside the gene matches: 53. This CDR3 contains 31 residues. Germline V lookup: CDR1 TSWWSYY, CDR2 QGS. For the CDR3, the DNA is TGTGCTCTTGGGGGCCGACTCTTCCTAAGGTACAGGGATTTGGTGGGGCACCTAAGGTACAGGGATTTGGTGTACACCGATAAACTCATCTTT. The encoded protein is CALGGRLFLRYRDLVGHLRYRDLVYTDKLIF.

The V gene is TRDV1, the J gene TRDJ1, with 9 bases lining up with TRDD3. After removal of 5 bases from V and 1 base from J, the junction contained 17 bases not matched to a gene. Per germline, CDR1 TSWWSYY and CDR2 QGS. The CDR3 totals 19 residues. The CDR3 loop reads CALGPFPGTGGAPTDKLIF. The CDR3 nucleotides read TGTGCTCTTGGGCCATTCCCGGGTACTGGGGGAGCACCCACCGATAAACTCATCTTT.

The rearrangement uses TRDV1 and TRDJ1; 9 nucleotides align to TRDD3. Germline V gives CDR1 TSWWSYY, CDR2 QGS. V lost 0 bases and J lost 0; bases outside the gene matches: 14. The CDR3 contains 20 residues. CDR3 in DNA: TGTGCTCTTGGGGAACTAGTCCCTTCCTGGGGGATCCACTACACCGATAAACTCATCTTT. This codes for CALGELVPSWGIHYTDKLIF.

The chain couples TRDV1 to TRDJ1, with 10 bases matching TRDD3. The V gene end was trimmed by 2 bases and the J gene end by 4 bases; junction bases not matched to a gene: 16. The V gene's germline CDR1 is TSWWSYY and CDR2 QGS. The length of the CDR3 is 19 residues. The CDR3 coding sequence is TGTGCTCTTGGGGAAAGCCCTAGGGGCTGGGGGATAGAGGTCGATAAACTCATCTTT. It translates to CALGESPRGWGIEVDKLIF.

The chain carries TRDV1 and TRDJ1; 7 bases are a match to TRDD3. This CDR3 has 23 residues. The germline gives CDR1 TSWWSYY, CDR2 QGS. Trimming removed 2 bases from V and 0 bases from J; junction bases left unmatched: 27. CDR3 nucleotides: TGTGCTCTTGGGGAAAGTATTATTGCCGAACCCCTGGAGGGATACCGGAACACCGATAAACTCATCTTT. This codes for CALGESIIAEPLEGYRNTDKLIF.

The rearrangement joins TRDV1 to TRDJ1; 8 bases are shared with TRDD3. The CDR3 has 19 residues. Looked up from germline, CDR1 is TSWWSYY and CDR2 is QGS. The V and J ends lost 5 bases and 0 bases, in that order; junction bases with no gene match: 17. The CDR3 here is CALGNLRWGRVVDTDKLIF. The DNA of the CDR3 is TGTGCTCTTGGGAATCTACGCTGGGGGAGGGTGGTGGACACCGATAAACTCATCTTT.

This chain joins TRDV1 and TRDJ1; a possible D gene is TRDD2 (5 bases). This CDR3 comprises 25 residues. Trimming removed 3 bases from V and 0 bases from J, with 41 bases in between. Germline-derived CDR1 and CDR2 are TSWWSYY and QGS. Here the CDR3 DNA reads TGTGCTCTTGGGGACCCCTTCGACGAGACTCCTGGAGTTGTAGCCATCAATAAGTACACCGATAAACTCATCTTT. Protein: CALGDPFDETPGVVAINKYTDKLIF.

This rearrangement joins TRDV2 to TRDJ1; D perhaps matches TRDD3 (5 bases). Germline assignment: CDR1 GEAIGNYY and CDR2 EKD. The CDR3 length is 18 residues. V lost 9 bases to trimming and J lost 0 bases, with 28 bases between them. CDR3 in amino acids: CATEGADVPPAYTDKLIF. In nucleotides, the CDR3 is TGTGCCACCGAGGGGGCTGACGTACCTCCCGCGTACACCGATAAACTCATCTTT.

This clone was picked up a small number of times. The rearrangement uses TRDV1 and TRDJ1, with 10 positions matching TRDD3. The CDR3 sequence is 20 residues long. Trimming cost V 2 bases and J 1 base; bases outside gene matches: 16. Germline V lookup: CDR1 TSWWSYY, CDR2 QGS. This CDR3 reads CALGESGPTRGIRCTDKLIF. The CDR3 region has the DNA TGTGCTCTTGGGGAAAGTGGCCCTACGCGGGGGATACGCTGCACCGATAAACTCATCTTT.

V and J are TRDV1 and TRDJ1, with TRDD3 identical over 8 bases. Germline assignment: CDR1 TSWWSYY and CDR2 QGS. This CDR3 region has 19 residues. The V segment lost 1 base and the J segment 3 bases; nucleotides outside the gene matches: 16. Here the CDR3 reads CALGEPGPGGPLMSDKLIF. CDR3 coding DNA: TGTGCTCTTGGGGAACCCGGCCCTGGGGGACCCCTTATGTCCGATAAACTCATCTTT.

This clone occurred a few times. V is TRDV1 and J is TRDJ1, with 13 bases aligning to TRDD3. Trimming cost V 2 bases and J 0 bases; bases outside gene matches: 21. This CDR3 comprises 23 residues. The germline CDR1 and CDR2 sequences are TSWWSYY and QGS. The CDR3: CALGEGSTTVNWGIRSYTDKLIF. As DNA, the CDR3 is TGTGCTCTTGGGGAAGGGTCCACCACCGTTAACTGGGGGATACGATCGTACACCGATAAACTCATCTTT.

Notes on this clone: The same CDR3 also results from other DNA sequences found in this sample. This chain joins TRDV1 and TRDJ1, with 8 bases that match TRDD2. Losses at the gene ends were 5 bases for V and 3 bases for J; bases not matched to a gene: 11. CDR1 and CDR2 (germline): TSWWSYY, QGS. CDR3 size: 16 residues. In DNA form, the CDR3 reads TGTGCTCTTGGGAGGCCTTCCTATTTGCTCGCCGATAAACTCATCTTT. It encodes CALGRPSYLLADKLIF.